The source of this TCR beta chain is a study of cytomegalovirus exposure and HLA in healthy donors. Study summary: An early data release held around 80 million unique TCRs from HLA-typed donors. Study findings and constraints: Reportedly, diagnosis of cytomegalovirus status by the classifier showed high specificity and sensitivity. Through in vitro validation, three CMV-associated chains were shown to be specific for CMV antigens.

About this clone: Its target is not known. Germline and junction disagree at one end, which may indicate a read error.

The germline V gene has CDR1 SGHNT and CDR2 YYREEE (reference sequence). This CDR3 is built from 14 residues. Amplification used 60 Vbeta primers and 13 Jbeta primers. Methods used by the authors: There were about 80 million unique TCR beta chains by a later count, and approximately 10 million of them were shared. Data came from immunoSEQ multiplex PCR; TCRdb stores just in-frame clones and leaves some out. V, J and clone size are those of that table, while D and trimming were read from the DNA. In the table there are 210,000 or so clones, 80% to 90% of which are singletons. The sequenced sample was PBMCs. The receptor was isolated from a girl aged 2 to 9 in good health and CMV-seronegative. The V call is TRBV5-4, the J call TRBJ1-2, with D uncertain. CDR3 sequence: CASILRFGVEGYTF. CDR3 coding DNA: TGTGCCAGCATCTTGCGGTTCGGGGTAGAGGGCTACACCTTC.